A single sample is the source of the 15 T cell receptor beta chains below, sequenced in a study of T-cell memory formation after mild COVID-19. TCRdb reanalysed the 5' RACE reads using MiXCR and keeps one entry per CDR3 protein. The data hold about 150,000 distinct CDR3 sequences, with about 14% observed a single time. Sequenced: PBMCs or a T cell subset sorted from them (not recorded which). Source of these receptors: an adult woman who had mild COVID-19 (a few samples of this study predate the infection). Cell type and time point are not known.

This clonotype was seen a handful of times. The chain carries TRBV4-2 and TRBJ2-7; the D gene is possibly TRBD2 (5 bases). V was clipped by 0 bases and J by 1 base, with 10 bases between them. This CDR3 region has 15 residues. The germline V gene encodes CDR1 LGHNA and CDR2 YNFKEQ. CDR3 amino acids: CASSQDTRPSYEQYF. As DNA, the CDR3 is TGTGCCAGCAGCCAAGATACTAGACCGTCCTACGAGCAGTACTTC.

This clonotype was seen a few times. The chain is built from TRBV12-3 or TRBV12-4 and TRBJ1-2, with a tentative D call TRBD1 (5 bases). V lost 6 bases to trimming and J lost 7 bases, with 15 bases between them. The CDR3 is made up of 13 amino acids. DNA for the CDR3: TGTGCCAGCAGCGCAGACAGAGTCACTGGCTACACCTTC. It encodes CASSADRVTGYTF.

There are a few counts of this clonotype. The V gene is TRBV12-3 or TRBV12-4, the J gene TRBJ1-2; D may be TRBD1 (5 bases). Trimming cost V 3 bases and J 8 bases, with 7 bases left between them. The CDR3 loop spans 11 amino acids. In nucleotides, the CDR3 is TGTGCCAGCAGTTTGGGGGGAGGCTACACCTTC. Encoded protein: CASSLGGGYTF.

The chain carries TRBV5-4 and TRBJ2-2; no definite D call. This CDR3 is built from 12 residues. Germline lookup yields CDR1 SGHNT and CDR2 YYREEE (reference sequence). Trimming shortened V by 0 bases and J by 8 bases, and 5 bases separated the two germline ends. The CDR3 protein is CASSLEAGELFF. CDR3 DNA sequence: TGTGCCAGCAGCTTGGAAGCGGGGGAGCTGTTTTTT.

CDR3 in DNA: TGTGCCAGCAGCTTAGATCCCGGACAGGGGCGAGGTGGCGAGCAGTACTTC. This translates into CASSLDPGQGRGGEQYF. This sequence joins TRBV11-2 and TRBJ2-7; 9 bases fit TRBD1. This CDR3 region has 17 residues. The V gene end was trimmed by 0 bases and the J gene end by 6 bases; junction bases not matched to a gene: 12. Germline CDR1 is SGHAT and CDR2 is FQNNGV. The complete variable domain, with remaining parts taken from reference TRBV11-2 and TRBJ2-7, reads EAGVAQSPRYKIIEKRQSVAFWCNPISGHATLYWYQQILGQGPKLLIQFQNNGVVDDSQLPKDRFSAERLKGVDSTLKIQPAKLEDSAVYLCASSLDPGQGRGGEQYFGPGTRLTVT.

This clonotype was detected a few times. This chain joins TRBV12-3 or TRBV12-4 and TRBJ2-1; no reliable D call. The germline V and J ends were trimmed by 3 bases and 4 bases, with 13 bases remaining between them. This CDR3 is built from 15 residues. CDR3 amino acids: CASSFTGPSYNEQFF. The CDR3 DNA is TGTGCCAGCAGTTTTACCGGACCTTCGTACAATGAGCAGTTCTTC.

This clonotype was seen at least ten times. This rearrangement joins TRBV4-1 to TRBJ2-7; D tentatively reads TRBD1 or TRBD2 (5 bases each). CDR1 is MGHRA and CDR2 is YSYEKL in the germline V gene. Between the trimmed V and J ends, which lost 1 base and 6 bases, there was a span of 13 bases. There are 14 residues in the CDR3. This CDR3 reads CASSQGSGQGEQYF. The DNA for the CDR3 is TGCGCCAGCAGCCAAGGATCGGGGCAAGGCGAGCAGTACTTC.

A few counts support this clonotype. V is TRBV24-1 and J is TRBJ2-5; no definite D call. Trimming stripped 4 bases from V and 4 bases from J, with 3 bases between. The CDR3 runs 11 residues. Looked up from germline, CDR1 is KGHDR and CDR2 is SFDVKD. CDR3 protein: CATSEGETQYF. DNA for the CDR3: TGTGCCACCAGTGAGGGAGAGACCCAGTACTTC.

The V call is TRBV7-9, the J call TRBJ1-2; the match to TRBD1 covers 8 bases. The CDR3 has 14 residues. J was trimmed by 6 bases and V by 2 bases; bases with no gene match: 5. The germline CDR1 and CDR2 sequences are SEHNR and FQNEAQ (reference sequence). The CDR3 DNA follows: TGTGCCAGCAGCTTACAGGGGGCGCGTAATGGCTACACCTTC. Its translation is CASSLQGARNGYTF.

The chain recombines TRBV7-9 with TRBJ2-7; D not resolved. The germline CDR1 and CDR2 sequences are SEHNR and FQNEAQ (reference sequence). The CDR3 contains 16 residues. Trimming cost V 1 base and J 1 base, with 14 bases left between them. CDR3 in amino acids: CASSLEITGLSYEQYF. DNA of the CDR3: TGTGCCAGCAGCTTAGAGATTACGGGTTTATCCTACGAGCAGTACTTC.

This chain connects TRBV25-1 to TRBJ2-7; 11 bases line up with TRBD2. J gave up 6 bases and V 5 bases, and 9 bases lay outside the gene matches. The CDR3 length is 15 residues. The V gene's germline CDR1 is MGHDK and CDR2 SYGVNS. The CDR3 sequence is CASSSLAGGPGEQYF. In DNA form, the CDR3 reads TGTGCCAGCAGTAGTCTAGCGGGAGGACCAGGCGAGCAGTACTTC.

This clonotype was counted a few times. This chain connects TRBV29-1 to TRBJ1-1; D is undetermined. The V gene lost 0 bases and the J gene lost 4 bases, with 12 bases spanning the gap. The length of the CDR3 is 14 residues. Germline CDR1 reads SQVTM; CDR2 reads ANQGSEA. The CDR3 loop reads CSVEEGGMGTEAFF. The DNA of the CDR3 is TGCAGCGTTGAAGAGGGAGGGATGGGCACTGAAGCTTTCTTT.

The chain recombines TRBV7-9 with TRBJ1-1, with 8 bases matching TRBD1. After removal of 5 bases from V and 1 base from J, the junction contained 12 bases not matched to a gene. Germline V gene data show CDR1 as SEHNR and CDR2 as FQNEAQ (reference sequence). The CDR3 length is 17 residues. CDR3 in amino acids: CASSPPDRGAGNTEAFF. The DNA for the CDR3 is TGTGCCAGCAGCCCCCCAGACAGGGGCGCTGGGAACACTGAAGCTTTCTTT. Complete variable domain (other parts from reference TRBV7-9 and TRBJ1-1): DTGVSQNPRHKITKRGQNVTFRCDPISEHNRLYWYRQTLGQGPEFLTYFQNEAQLEKSRLLSDRFSAERPKGSFSTLEIQRTEQGDSAMYLCASSPPDRGAGNTEAFFGQGTRLTVV.

This clonotype was seen a few times. This chain connects TRBV7-9 to TRBJ2-2; D possibly corresponds to TRBD1 (5 bases). The CDR3 consists of 14 residues. Trimming removed 5 bases at V and 5 bases at J, with 12 bases between. CDR1 and CDR2 (germline): SEHNR, FQNEAQ (reference sequence). CDR3 DNA sequence: TGTGCCAGCAGCGTCCCAGGGATTACCGGGGAGCTGTTTTTT. Its translation is CASSVPGITGELFF.

The chain recombines TRBV11-3 with TRBJ2-4, with 8 positions matching TRBD2. The V segment lost 3 bases and the J segment 5 bases; nucleotides outside the gene matches: 9. The germline gives CDR1 SGHNT, CDR2 YENEEA. The CDR3 totals 16 residues. CDR3 region: CASSLRGAGMENIQYF. As DNA, the CDR3 is TGTGCCAGCAGCTTGCGGGGGGCGGGGATGGAAAACATTCAGTACTTC.